This entry concerns a single TCR beta chain. These data are taken from a study of cytomegalovirus exposure and HLA in healthy donors. PCR involved 60 Vbeta and 13 Jbeta primers. This table comes from immunoSEQ multiplex PCR, and its TCRdb copy is limited to in-frame clones, with some not included. The sample has approximately 140,000 clones; roughly 78% are singletons. Germline CDR1 and CDR2: SGHRS and YFSETQ. Trimming cost V 0 bases and J 2 bases, with 7 bases left between them. This CDR3 is built from 14 residues. Sequencing used PBMCs. The TCR originated in a man aged 45-65 years in good health and CMV-seropositive. This sequence joins TRBV5-1 and TRBJ2-3, with D unresolved. The CDR3: CASSLALSTDTQYF. The CDR3 coding sequence is TGCGCCAGCAGCTTGGCCCTCTCCACAGATACGCAGTATTTT.